These 31 T cell receptor beta chains were sequenced from one sample in a study of T cells after yellow fever vaccination. TCRdb used MiXCR to reprocess the 5' RACE reads, holding one entry per CDR3 protein. The sample has 400,000 or so distinct CDR3 sequences, roughly 6.2% seen once. This material consisted of PBMCs, taken 5 days after the yellow fever booster vaccination. These receptors were taken from a man aged 30 to 45 who received the YFV17D yellow fever vaccine.

This clonotype has only a few counts. J is TRBJ2-2 and V is TRBV28, with D tentatively TRBD2 (6 bases). V was trimmed by 3 bases and J by 6 bases, leaving 14 bases between them. CDR1 is MDHEN, CDR2 SYDVKM, per germline. The CDR3 has 15 residues. This chain's CDR3 is CASSLGGAVSGELFF. CDR3 sequence (DNA): TGTGCCAGCAGTTTGGGGGGAGCAGTTTCCGGGGAGCTGTTTTTT.

In this sample, this clonotype turned up a few times. DNA for the CDR3: TGTGCCAGTAGTATAGAGTGGGGGAGGGCCAATGAGCAGTTCTTC. Translation: CASSIEWGRANEQFF. The chain combines TRBV19 with TRBJ2-1, with 7 bases matching TRBD2. J was trimmed by 6 bases and V by 0 bases; bases with no gene match: 5. The CDR3 spans 15 residues. Germline CDR1 is LNHDA and CDR2 is SQIVND (reference sequence). The full variable domain, with the rest looked up from reference TRBV19 and TRBJ2-1, is DGGITQSPKYLFRKEGQNVTLSCEQNLNHDAMYWYRQDPGQGLRLIYYSQIVNDFQKGDIAEGYSVSREKKESFPLTVTSAQKNPTAFYLCASSIEWGRANEQFFGPGTRLTVL.

This clonotype was recorded a few times. This chain uses TRBV27 with TRBJ2-1; 10 bases align to TRBD2. Germline CDR1 MNHEY, CDR2 SMNVEV (reference sequence). The V segment lost 4 bases and the J segment 7 bases; nucleotides outside the gene matches: 7. The CDR3 is 15 residues long. The CDR3 DNA sequence: TGTGCCAGCAGTTGGTCTAGCGGGAGTTTGAATGAGCAGTTCTTC. Translating gives CASSWSSGSLNEQFF.

The table lists this clonotype with many counts. The rearrangement links TRBV29-1 to TRBJ2-3; 11 nucleotides align to TRBD1. The V gene's germline CDR1 is SQVTM and CDR2 ANQGSEA. J gave up 6 bases and V 4 bases, and 6 bases lay outside the gene matches. There are 14 residues in the CDR3. The CDR3 bases are TGCAGCGTTGGAAGGGGACAGGGGGTGGATACGCAGTATTTT. Translating gives CSVGRGQGVDTQYF.

This clonotype occurred many times. The chain is built from TRBV15 and TRBJ2-3, with TRBD1 identical over 10 bases. With 8 bases clipped from V and 2 bases from J, the junction kept 16 bases outside the gene matches. This CDR3 is 18 amino acids long. Per germline, CDR1 LNHNV and CDR2 YYDKDF (reference sequence). CDR3 bases: TGTGCCACCGACGACAGGGGGCGAAGGGGGGATCACACAGATACGCAGTATTTT. Protein sequence: CATDDRGRRGDHTDTQYF.

This clonotype was counted a few times. V and J are TRBV2 and TRBJ2-3, with D possibly TRBD2 on 6 matching bases. CDR3 size: 11 residues. Germline V gene lookup returns CDR1 SNHLY and CDR2 FYNNEI. V shed 8 bases and J shed 5 bases, with 8 bases lying between them. DNA of the CDR3: TGTGCCAGCCCGGGGGTAGATACGCAGTATTTT. Its protein is CASPGVDTQYF.

The chain carries TRBV3-1 and TRBJ2-7; 9 bases are shared with TRBD2. Trimming removed 11 bases from V and 0 bases from J; junction bases left unmatched: 11. Germline V gene data show CDR1 as LGHDT and CDR2 as YNNKEL (reference sequence). The CDR3 runs 15 residues. CDR3 in amino acids: CASCPSAGGSYEQYF. The CDR3 bases are TGTGCCTCCTGCCCATCAGCGGGAGGCTCCTACGAGCAGTACTTC.

This clonotype came up a few times. This chain links TRBV9 with TRBJ2-7; D is possibly TRBD1 or TRBD2 (5 bases each). V was trimmed by 2 bases and J by 0 bases, leaving 15 bases between them. From germline, CDR1 is SGDLS and CDR2 YYNGEE. This CDR3 has 16 residues. The chain's CDR3 is CASSVGPDLSSYEQYF. The CDR3 bases are TGTGCCAGCAGCGTGGGACCGGACTTGAGCTCCTACGAGCAGTACTTC.

This clonotype came up a few times. CDR3 sequence (DNA): TGTGCCAGCAGTAGCGGGAGGTCCTACAATGAGCAGTTCTTC. It codes for CASSSGRSYNEQFF. The chain has TRBV6-1 and TRBJ2-1; 9 positions agree with TRBD2. Germline V CDR1 and CDR2: MNHNS, SASEGT. V shed 5 bases, J shed 1 base, and the junction held 0 bases outside the gene matches. The CDR3 is 14 residues long.

V is TRBV20-1 and J is TRBJ2-7, with 10 nucleotides matching TRBD1. CDR3 size: 16 residues. The V segment lost 0 bases and the J segment 3 bases; nucleotides outside the gene matches: 8. Germline V gene sequence: CDR1 DFQATT, CDR2 SNEGSKA (reference sequence). CDR3 in DNA: TGCAGTGCTAGAGATACGGGGACAGGGGTAGACTACGAGCAGTACTTC. This encodes CSARDTGTGVDYEQYF.

The chain joins TRBV11-1 to TRBJ2-2; 12 bases align to TRBD2. With V trimmed by 1 base and J by 5 bases, 8 bases remained unmatched. Germline lookup yields CDR1 SGHAT and CDR2 FQDESV (reference sequence). The CDR3 spans 18 residues. The CDR3 nucleotides are TGTGCCAGCAGCTTAGGACTAGCGGGAGTGAGAGGGACCGGGGAGCTGTTTTTT. Translating gives CASSLGLAGVRGTGELFF.

J is TRBJ2-4 and V is TRBV19; 10 nucleotides align to TRBD2. Trimming removed 5 bases from V and 0 bases from J; junction bases left unmatched: 7. CDR1 is LNHDA, CDR2 SQIVND, per germline (reference sequence). The CDR3 totals 17 residues. The CDR3 protein is CASSPLPSGGAKNIQYF. The CDR3 DNA is TGTGCCAGTAGTCCCCTTCCTAGCGGGGGAGCCAAAAACATTCAGTACTTC.

This clonotype appeared many times. The chain employs TRBV7-8 and TRBJ2-7; 13 nucleotides agree with TRBD2. CDR3 length equals 16 residues. With 7 bases clipped from V and 12 bases from J, the junction kept 18 bases outside the gene matches. Germline-derived CDR1 and CDR2 are SGHVS and FQNEAQ. For the CDR3, the DNA is TGTGCCAGCACCAGACTAGCGGGAGGCCACATAGTTCTGTTGTACTTC. It specifies CASTRLAGGHIVLLYF. Filled out from reference TRBV7-8 and TRBJ2-7, the complete variable domain reads GAGVSQSPRYKVAKRGQDVALRCDPISGHVSLFWYQQALGQGPEFLTYFQNEAQLDKSGLPSDRFFAERPEGSVSTLKIQRTQQEDSAVYLCASTRLAGGHIVLLYFGPGTRLTVT.

The chain joins TRBV29-1 to TRBJ2-3, with D perhaps being TRBD1 or TRBD2 (6 bases each). This CDR3 is built from 14 residues. V lost 8 bases to trimming and J lost 0 bases, with 15 bases between them. Germline CDR1 is SQVTM and CDR2 is ANQGSEA. The CDR3 nucleotides are TGCAGCTCCCACGCCGGGGGCAGCACAGATACGCAGTATTTT. This gives the protein CSSHAGGSTDTQYF.

There are many counts of this clonotype. The chain is built from TRBV20-1 and TRBJ2-7; 9 bases fit TRBD2. CDR1 DFQATT and CDR2 SNEGSKA come from the germline V gene (reference sequence). V shed 3 bases and J 7 bases; nucleotides not matched to a gene: 7. CDR3 length: 13 residues. CDR3: CSASGGRAGEQYF. The CDR3 nucleotides are TGCAGTGCTAGTGGCGGGAGGGCCGGAGAGCAGTACTTC.

A single count supports this clonotype. The V gene is TRBV12-3 or TRBV12-4, the J gene TRBJ2-7; 8 bases fit TRBD2. This CDR3 has 14 amino acids. J was trimmed by 5 bases and V by 6 bases; bases with no gene match: 9. The CDR3 DNA sequence: TGTGCCAGCAGAAAAACAAGCGGGAGAAACGAGCAGTACTTC. As protein: CASRKTSGRNEQYF.

V usage is TRBV20-1 and J usage is TRBJ2-5; maybe TRBD2 (6 bases). The V end lost 0 bases, the J end lost 1 base, and 9 bases lay between the germline ends. CDR1 is DFQATT and CDR2 is SNEGSKA in the germline V gene (reference sequence). The CDR3 length is 14 residues. The CDR3 DNA sequence: TGCAGTGCTAGAGATCTAGCGACCCAAGAGACCCAGTACTTC. It specifies CSARDLATQETQYF.

The table lists this clonotype with a few counts. The chain has TRBV15 and TRBJ2-3, with no clear D. The V end was cut by 0 bases, the J end by 1 base, with 8 bases between. Germline CDR1 reads LNHNV; CDR2 reads YYDKDF (reference sequence). The CDR3 covers 15 residues. DNA of the CDR3: TGTGCCACCAGCAGAGATCTGAGCGGCACAGATACGCAGTATTTT. This gives the protein CATSRDLSGTDTQYF.

The chain uses TRBV5-4 and TRBJ2-3; D uncertain. Between the trimmed V and J ends, which lost 5 bases and 2 bases, there was a span of 15 bases. CDR1 is SGHNT and CDR2 is YYREEE in the germline V gene (reference sequence). This CDR3 is 15 amino acids long. This CDR3 is CASSPEISPTDTQYF. The CDR3 DNA follows: TGTGCCAGCAGTCCCGAGATTTCCCCCACAGATACGCAGTATTTT.

V gene TRBV9 combines with J gene TRBJ2-3; 8 nucleotides align to TRBD2. With 3 bases clipped from V and 3 bases from J, the junction kept 6 bases outside the gene matches. CDR1 and CDR2 (germline): SGDLS, YYNGEE. This CDR3 region has 15 residues. The CDR3 sequence is CASSADSGNTDTQYF. The CDR3 DNA follows: TGTGCCAGCAGCGCAGATAGCGGGAATACAGATACGCAGTATTTT.

The J gene is TRBJ2-1, the V gene TRBV5-1; 10 bases are a match to TRBD2. The CDR3 loop spans 18 amino acids. After removal of 0 bases from V and 5 bases from J, the junction contained 11 bases not matched to a gene. CDR1 is SGHRS, CDR2 YFSETQ, per germline. The CDR3 region is CASSLVLAGSGAHNEQFF. The CDR3 DNA is TGCGCCAGCAGCTTGGTACTAGCGGGAAGTGGGGCTCACAATGAGCAGTTCTTC.

This clonotype was counted a few times. The J gene is TRBJ2-2, the V gene TRBV7-2; D gene uncertain. This CDR3 region has 13 residues. Germline CDR1 is SGHTA and CDR2 is FQGNSA. Trimming took 3 bases from V and 6 from J, leaving 8 bases between them. The CDR3 protein is CASSFSPPGELFF. As DNA, the CDR3 is TGTGCCAGCAGCTTCTCTCCCCCCGGGGAGCTGTTTTTT.

The chain recombines TRBV4-3 with TRBJ2-2; TRBD2 matches 7 bases. This CDR3 comprises 17 residues. Trimming took 0 bases from V and 4 from J; bases not matched to a gene: 8. Germline CDR1 reads LGHNA; CDR2 reads YSLEER. This CDR3 is CASSQDSGGRGTGELFF. DNA for the CDR3: TGCGCCAGCAGCCAAGATTCGGGCGGGAGAGGCACCGGGGAGCTGTTTTTT.

This clonotype was picked up a small number of times. The chain couples TRBV7-2 to TRBJ1-6; D is possibly TRBD1 (6 bases). V lost 5 bases to trimming and J lost 9 bases, with 14 bases between them. Germline CDR1 SGHTA, CDR2 FQGNSA. CDR3 size: 14 residues. The DNA of the CDR3 is TGTGCCAGCAGCCCTCAGGGGTCTGGTTCACCCCTCCACTTT. Translation gives CASSPQGSGSPLHF.

This clonotype was observed at least ten times. The CDR3 DNA is TGTGCCAGTAGTATGACGCAGGGGGCGACCGGGGAGCTGTTTTTT. It yields the protein CASSMTQGATGELFF. The chain combines TRBV19 with TRBJ2-2, with 8 bases that match TRBD1. V lost 3 bases, J lost 5 bases, and 5 bases stayed unmatched. The CDR3 has 15 amino acids. The germline gives CDR1 LNHDA, CDR2 SQIVND (reference sequence).

This clonotype was detected only a few times. The gene calls are TRBV18 and TRBJ2-2; perhaps TRBD1 as D (6 bases). V dropped 2 bases and J dropped 3 bases, with 7 bases sitting between them. CDR1 is KGHSH, CDR2 LQKENI, per germline. This CDR3 is built from 14 residues. This CDR3 is CASSPRTDTGELFF. CDR3 sequence (DNA): TGTGCCAGCTCACCAAGGACAGACACCGGGGAGCTGTTTTTT.

The chain employs TRBV7-2 and TRBJ2-3; D possibly corresponds to TRBD1 (5 bases). Germline V gene data show CDR1 as SGHTA and CDR2 as FQGNSA. The V and J ends lost 2 bases and 2 bases respectively, with 11 bases between them. The CDR3 runs 15 residues. The CDR3: CASSLQVGATDTQYF. The CDR3 bases are TGTGCCAGCAGCTTACAGGTTGGGGCCACAGATACGCAGTATTTT.

This clonotype was seen a handful of times. The chain combines TRBV3-1 with TRBJ2-5; the D is unclear. Germline values: CDR1 LGHDT, CDR2 YNNKEL (reference sequence). The CDR3 contains 16 residues. The V end was cut by 0 bases, the J end by 5 bases, with 16 bases between. The CDR3 reads CASSQDSSLMAETQYF. The CDR3, as DNA: TGTGCCAGCAGCCAAGATTCCAGTCTCATGGCGGAGACCCAGTACTTC.

V usage is TRBV7-9 and J usage is TRBJ2-5, with TRBD2 matching over 7 bases. Germline values: CDR1 SEHNR, CDR2 FQNEAQ (reference sequence). Unmatched junction bases numbered 4, after V lost 4 bases and J lost 2 bases. This CDR3 has 14 residues. CDR3 bases: TGTGCCAGCAGCTCGGGACTACAACAAGAGACCCAGTACTTC. It codes for CASSSGLQQETQYF.

The chain combines TRBV19 with TRBJ1-6, with D uncertain. Germline lookup yields CDR1 LNHDA and CDR2 SQIVND (reference sequence). The CDR3 consists of 15 residues. V shed 0 bases and J shed 7 bases, with 10 bases lying between them. CDR3 residues: CASSIDRATNSPLHF. As DNA, the CDR3 is TGTGCCAGTAGTATAGATCGTGCGACGAATTCACCCCTCCACTTT.

The V and J genes are TRBV4-3 and TRBJ1-5; no definite D call. Trimming took 0 bases from V and 0 from J, leaving 9 bases between them. Germline CDR1 reads LGHNA; CDR2 reads YSLEER. The CDR3 is 16 residues long. The CDR3 protein is CASSQDLTLSNQPQHF. The CDR3 nucleotides read TGCGCCAGCAGCCAAGATCTAACACTTAGCAATCAGCCCCAGCATTTT.